This T cell receptor beta chain is from a study of a mutant IDH1 vaccine in newly diagnosed glioma. CDR1 is SGHRS and CDR2 is YFSETQ in the germline V gene. V was clipped by 4 bases and J by 3 bases; unmatched bases: 9. This CDR3 is 17 amino acids long. Concerning this clone itself: Its specificity is not known.

The table came from immunoSEQ multiplex PCR; TCRdb's copy has only in-frame clones and leaves some out. The sample consists of tens of thousands of clones, about four fifths of them appearing once. Indicated time point: week 35, safety follow-up. In every dose of vaccine, 300 ug of mutant IDH1 20-mer peptide was given alongside topical imiquimod. This receptor was taken from a man aged 30-40 years with glioma. The rearrangement uses TRBV5-1 and TRBJ2-7, with TRBD2 matching over 14 bases. Sequenced here: PBMCs, sampled from a glioma patient whose treatment included an IDH1 peptide vaccine. The CDR3 DNA reads TGCGCCAGCAGCCTGGGACTAGCGGGAGACGGCGGCTACGAGCAGTACTTC. Translation gives CASSLGLAGDGGYEQYF.